The rows below give T cell receptor beta chains drawn from one sample of a study of cytomegalovirus exposure and HLA in healthy donors. Generated by immunoSEQ multiplex PCR, the TCRdb table keeps only in-frame clones and is missing some. The sample shows about 160,000 clones, 75% to 85% of them seen only once. The specimen sequenced was PBMCs. Source of these receptors: a woman aged 45 to 65 in good health and CMV-seronegative. CDR3s include the opening cysteine and the closing phenylalanine or tryptophan. D genes are given only for firm matches.

TRBV10-3 | TRBD2 | CAISEGTSGIRGELFF
TRBV6-5 | NA | CASSYGTKLTYEQYF
TRBV6-5 | NA | CASSYSTGASSYEQYF
TRBV10-1 | NA | CASSADYTDTQYF
TRBV2 | NA | CAGDGGPGKRVAFF
TRBV5-4 | TRBD2 | CASSLVGGAYEQYF
TRBV5-6 | NA | CASSLGGGVNTEAFF
TRBV6-5 | NA | CASSYINEQFF
TRBV6-1 | NA | CASSLTGVDQPQHF
TRBV18 | TRBD1 | CASSGQGATNEKLFF
TRBV19 | NA | CASSPDFIGGQGDEQFF
TRBV6-6 | TRBD1 | CASSYSLGQGRAEQYF
TRBV18 | TRBD1 | CASSPGQVVYGYTF
TRBV4-2 | TRBD2 | CASSRSGGYNEQFF
TRBV5-6 | TRBD2 | CASSLGGTSTYEQYF
TRBV28 | TRBD1 | CASGSYLRGPGYEQYF
TRBV10-3 | TRBD1 | CAISETLLIPGQVPASGYTF
TRBV4-1 | TRBD1 | CASSQGTGDTEAFF
TRBV9 | NA | CASSAAGGGAEQYF
TRBV14 | TRBD2 | CASSQARTSFYNEQFF
TRBV19 | NA | CASSVTGKTNYGYTF
TRBV6-6 | TRBD1 | CASQGDDYGYTF
TRBV28 | TRBD1 | CASTGQGDYGYTF
TRBV9 | NA | CASSLSPEDQYF
TRBV14 | NA | CASSQDWAGGAQYF
TRBV29-1 | TRBD2 | CSVQLAGSLEFF
TRBV18 | NA | CASSRETVGNSPLHF
TRBV28 | TRBD1 | CASSMAGGELFYGYTF
TRBV6-1 | NA | CASSEAPFDTEAFF
TRBV6-5 | TRBD1 | CASRRGQGNYEQYF
TRBV27 | TRBD1 | CASRTGGGKTQYF
TRBV18 | NA | CASSPWTIADTGELFF
TRBV7-9 | NA | CASSSATGSQEQYF
TRBV7-9 | TRBD1 | CASSRSATGAIYEQYF
TRBV21-1 | NA | CASSKIEKTYEQYF
TRBV2 | NA | CASSARGEQYF
TRBV10-2 | TRBD1 | CASSQGEGGQYF
TRBV7-2 | TRBD2 | CASSPLAGGLSEQYF
TRBV2 | NA | CASREEGSNNSPLHF
TRBV5-1 | NA | CASSSSYEQYF
TRBV9 | TRBD2 | CASSQGLAVYNEQFF
TRBV30 | TRBD2 | CAWSRASGSYNEQFF
TRBV14 | TRBD1 | CASSLKSGQGNEKLFF
TRBV7-2 | NA | CASTPLIQAGNTIYF
TRBV4-1 | NA | CASSLPGVQLAGELFF
TRBV18 | NA | CASSPPGGALSTEAFF
TRBV5-6 | NA | CASSTGLRNEQFF
TRBV5-1 | NA | CASSSTGQETQYF
TRBV19 | TRBD1 | CASTSLVDRTSGNTIYF
TRBV18 | TRBD1 | CASSPGQVGTDTQYF
TRBV7-6 | NA | CASSLATSSPYGYTF
TRBV25-1 | TRBD1 | CASSEPSQGDSPLHF